The T cell receptor beta chain described here comes from a study of sequential checkpoint blockade in melanoma. Study as a whole: More than 20 patients had tumor biopsies before treatment and at week 13.

About this clone: The antigen is undetermined.

Sequencing was performed with immunoSEQ multiplex PCR; in TCRdb, only in-frame clones are kept and a portion is missing. The sample carries approximately 2,000 clones, about 32% recorded once. Study-wide points: Tumor T-cell fraction and clonality correlated with PD-L1 and CD8+ counts.

The CDR3 is 12 residues long. Germline CDR1 and CDR2: LGHNT and FRNRAP. Treatment in this sample: randomized to nivolumab then ipilimumab (arm A) or the reverse (arm B). Material: tumor tissue (inferred from file names), obtained from a patient given nivolumab and ipilimumab in sequence. The chain couples TRBV12-5 to TRBJ1-6, with D hard to call. This receptor was identified in a human donor with melanoma. This CDR3 reads CATGTSNSPLHF. In DNA, the CDR3 is TGTGCCACCGGCACTAGCAATTCACCCCTCCACTTT. The variable domain in full, with the rest retrieved from reference TRBV12-5 and TRBJ1-6, is DARVTQTPRHKVTEMGQEVTMRCQPILGHNTVFWYRQTMMQGLELLAYFRNRAPLDDSGMPKDRFSAEMPDATLATLKIQPSEPRDSAVYFCATGTSNSPLHFGNGTRLTVT.